Detailed here is one T cell receptor beta chain. Antigen unknown. The data are from a study of blood T cells in healthy people across ages. Across the study: Template switching captured about one barcoded beta molecule per two T cells. Notes on the study in general: Because sorting was not performed, PBMCs prevented conclusive naive versus antigen-experienced comparison. One million T cells yielded diversity estimates that were considered underestimates. Expanded clonotype shifts may have been confounded, as the donors had an unknown CMV status.

The CDR3 contains 16 residues. Germline V lookup: CDR1 SGHRS, CDR2 YFSETQ. The authors ran a second PCR of about 7 to 11 cycles using a sample-barcoded 5' primer and a J-beta primer mix. TCRdb reanalysed the 5' RACE reads using MiXCR and keeps one entry per CDR3 protein. The sample records 1.4 million to 1.5 million distinct CDR3 sequences, approximately 42% being singletons. The receptor was derived from a woman aged 18-30 years in good health. The sample was blood. This chain joins TRBV5-1 and TRBJ2-5; 12 nucleotides match TRBD2. Matching the DNA end better, TRBJ2-7 makes the J call doubtful. CDR3 region: CASSLGPGTSGYEQYF. CDR3 DNA: TGCGCCAGCAGCTTGGGCCCCGGGACTAGCGGGTACGAGCAGTACTTC.